Below, one T cell receptor (beta chain) is given with its context. This specimen comes from a study of cytomegalovirus exposure and HLA in healthy donors. Use of 60 Vbeta and 13 Jbeta primers characterized the PCR. Only in-frame clones appear in the TCRdb table, and some are missing; sequencing was by immunoSEQ multiplex PCR. The sample gives 120,000 or so clones, 15% of which show up once; under 2.5% is in the top ten. V trimming: 5 bases; J trimming: 8 bases; junction bases outside the gene matches: 6. The CDR3 extends over 15 amino acids. Germline loops: CDR1 SGHDN, CDR2 FVKESK. The chain recombines TRBV14 with TRBJ2-1; 13 nucleotides agree with TRBD2. The sequencing input was PBMCs. The sequence derives from a young woman in good health and CMV-seronegative. CDR3 sequence reads: CASSGLAGVRYEQFF. DNA of the CDR3: TGTGCCAGCAGCGGACTAGCGGGGGTGAGGTATGAGCAGTTCTTC.